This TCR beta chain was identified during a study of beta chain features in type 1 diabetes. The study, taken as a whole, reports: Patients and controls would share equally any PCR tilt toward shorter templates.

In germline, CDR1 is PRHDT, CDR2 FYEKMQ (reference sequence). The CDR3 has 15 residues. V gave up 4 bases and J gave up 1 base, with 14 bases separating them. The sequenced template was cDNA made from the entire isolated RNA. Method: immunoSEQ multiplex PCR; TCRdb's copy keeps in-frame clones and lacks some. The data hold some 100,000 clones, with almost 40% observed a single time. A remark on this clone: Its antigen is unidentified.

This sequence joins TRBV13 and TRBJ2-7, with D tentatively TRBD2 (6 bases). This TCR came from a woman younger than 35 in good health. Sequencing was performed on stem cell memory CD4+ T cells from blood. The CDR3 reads CASSWRLVISYEQYF. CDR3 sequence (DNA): TGTGCCAGCAGCTGGCGACTAGTTATATCCTACGAGCAGTACTTC.